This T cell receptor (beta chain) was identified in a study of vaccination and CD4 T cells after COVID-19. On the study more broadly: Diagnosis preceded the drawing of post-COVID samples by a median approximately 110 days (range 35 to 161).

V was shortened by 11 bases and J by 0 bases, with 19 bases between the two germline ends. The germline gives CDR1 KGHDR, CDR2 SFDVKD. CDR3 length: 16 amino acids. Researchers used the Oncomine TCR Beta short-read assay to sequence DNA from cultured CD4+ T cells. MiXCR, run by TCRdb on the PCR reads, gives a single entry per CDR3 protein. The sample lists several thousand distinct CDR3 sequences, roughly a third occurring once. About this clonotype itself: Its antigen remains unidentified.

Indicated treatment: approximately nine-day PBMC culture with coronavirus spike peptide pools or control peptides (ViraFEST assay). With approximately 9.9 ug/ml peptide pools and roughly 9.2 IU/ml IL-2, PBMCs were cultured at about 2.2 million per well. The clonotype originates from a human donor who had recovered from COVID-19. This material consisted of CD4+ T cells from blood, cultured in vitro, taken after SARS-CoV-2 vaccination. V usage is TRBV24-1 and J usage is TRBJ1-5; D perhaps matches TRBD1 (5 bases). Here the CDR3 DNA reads TGTGCCAAAGACTCCCCCGGGGGAGATAGCAATCAGCCCCAGCATTTT. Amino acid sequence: CAKDSPGGDSNQPQHF.